A selection of T cell receptor beta chains follows, all from one sample in a study of blood T cell repertoires in COVID-19. The repertoire was sequenced with immunoSEQ multiplex PCR; TCRdb's copy has only in-frame clones and lacks some. This sample has around 200,000 clones, with roughly 80% found just once. Sequences were obtained from peripheral blood. The source of these receptors is a human donor in a cohort sampled during active COVID-19. CDR3s leave out the opening cysteine and the closing phenylalanine or tryptophan. Each record gives: V gene, CDR3 protein.

TRBV9 | ASSVEGQGAYGYT
TRBV24-1 | ATSAKGASGRGNEQF
TRBV5-1 | ASSPRAGSNTGELF
TRBV6-6 | ASSLGQRNQPQH
TRBV28 | ASSLLGTSGRGEQF
TRBV18 | ASSRTGGQYNEQF
TRBV19 | ASRTRGINEQF
TRBV7-9 | ASSLGQGNQPQH
TRBV7-8 | ASSLMHRGSRTEAF
TRBV30 | AWKGALGYGYT
TRBV7-9 | ASSSEGAQETQY
TRBV7-8 | ASSLEVPSGTSYNEQF
TRBV5-6 | ASDRGLNTEAF
TRBV30 | AWTSRGNSYNEQF
TRBV3-1/TRBV3-2 | ASSPSGTGDTEAF
TRBV4-2 | ASSQDGGKGRQF
TRBV4-1 | ASSQRAQRGGTSTDTQY
TRBV28 | ASSLYSAYGYT